This TCR beta chain is drawn from a study of Ad26.COV2.S vaccination and SARS-CoV-2 variants. About the study: Once or twice, 56 days apart, Ad26.COV2.S was delivered intramuscularly.

Libraries were prepared by immunoSEQ multiplex PCR; TCRdb keeps only in-frame clonotypes and omits some of them. The sample has 250,000 or so clones, around 88% seen once; the top ten hold just under 3%. Whole-study findings and limits: It was reported that spike-specific CD8+ and CD4+ T cell responses were substantially broad after vaccination. Estimates derived from TCR breadth and depth analyses may have underestimated total T cell responses.

This clone showed up just once. Its antigen is undetermined. Germline CDR1 reads SGHVS; CDR2 reads FQNEAQ. The CDR3 runs 14 residues. V was clipped by 3 bases and J by 4 bases; unmatched bases: 4. Treatment denoted: some 19 received Ad26.COV2.S at low or high dose, single or two shots; roughly 5 received placebo; per-sample allocation not given. On day 63 after the first injection, vaccine and placebo recipients gave samples. The vaccine antigen was prefusion-stabilized Wuhan SARS-CoV-2 spike. The source is a person aged 18-65 years who received the Ad26.COV2.S COVID-19 vaccine or a placebo. The rearrangement uses TRBV7-8 and TRBJ2-3, with 7 bases matching TRBD2. The sample here was peripheral blood, taken in a trial of Ad26.COV2.S vaccine versus placebo. CDR3 in DNA: TGTGCCAGCAGCTTGACTAGCCCCCCAGATACGCAGTATTTT. Translation gives CASSLTSPPDTQYF.